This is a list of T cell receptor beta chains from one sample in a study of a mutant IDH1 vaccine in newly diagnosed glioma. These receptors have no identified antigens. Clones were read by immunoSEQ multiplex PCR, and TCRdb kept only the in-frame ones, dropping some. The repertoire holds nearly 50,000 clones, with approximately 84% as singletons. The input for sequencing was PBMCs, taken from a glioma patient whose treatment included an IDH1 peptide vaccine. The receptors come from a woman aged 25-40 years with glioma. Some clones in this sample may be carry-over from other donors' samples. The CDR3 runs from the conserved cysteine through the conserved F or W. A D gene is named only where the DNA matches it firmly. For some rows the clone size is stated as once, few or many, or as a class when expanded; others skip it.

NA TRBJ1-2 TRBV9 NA CASSVYYQGPTDGYTF TGTGCCAGCAGCGTATATTATCAGGGCCCAACGGACGGCTACACCTTC
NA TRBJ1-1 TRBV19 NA CASSIVPVGTEAFF TGTGCCAGTAGTATTGTACCGGTTGGGACTGAAGCTTTCTTT
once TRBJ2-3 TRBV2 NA CASMTMWGEESTDTQYF TGTGCCAGCATGACCATGTGGGGGGAGGAAAGCACAGATACGCAGTATTTT
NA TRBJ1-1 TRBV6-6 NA CASSWDTQNTEAFF TGTGCCAGCAGTTGGGACACCCAGAACACTGAAGCTTTCTTT
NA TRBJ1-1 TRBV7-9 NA CASSLQGVTEAFF TGTGCCAGCAGCTTGCAGGGTGTCACTGAAGCTTTCTTT
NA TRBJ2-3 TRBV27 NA CASKVLGTQYF TGTGCCAGCAAGGTGTTGGGTACGCAGTATTTT
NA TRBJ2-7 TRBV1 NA CTSSQEQDEQYF TGCACCAGCAGCCAAGAACAGGACGAGCAGTACTTC
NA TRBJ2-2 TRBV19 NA CASISTGELFF TGTGCCAGTATTTCGACCGGGGAGCTGTTTTTT
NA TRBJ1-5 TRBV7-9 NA CASSLGEGSNQPQHF TGTGCCAGCAGCTTAGGGGAGGGTAGCAATCAGCCCCAGCATTTT
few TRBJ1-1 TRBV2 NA CASRGALPDEAFF TGTGCCAGCAGAGGGGCGTTGCCGGATGAAGCTTTCTTT
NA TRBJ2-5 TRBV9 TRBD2 CASSPHPGLAEETQYF TGTGCCAGCAGCCCACATCCGGGACTAGCAGAGGAGACCCAGTACTTC
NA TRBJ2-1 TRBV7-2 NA CASSLDNEQFF TGTGCCAGCAGCCTAGACAATGAGCAGTTCTTC
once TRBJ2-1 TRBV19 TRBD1 CASSSGQGNEQFF TGTGCCAGTAGTTCGGGACAGGGTAATGAGCAGTTCTTC
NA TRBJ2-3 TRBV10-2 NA CASSDTGGTDTQYF TGCGCCAGCAGTGATACAGGCGGCACAGATACGCAGTATTTT
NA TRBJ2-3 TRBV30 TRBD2 CAYRTSGASDTQYF TGTGCCTACAGGACTAGCGGGGCCTCAGATACGCAGTATTTT
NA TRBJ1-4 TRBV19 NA CASLPGLGNNEKLFF TGTGCCAGTTTGCCCGGACTGGGGAATAATGAAAAACTGTTTTTT
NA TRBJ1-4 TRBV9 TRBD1 CASSERGQDEKLFF TGTGCCAGCAGCGAGAGGGGGCAGGATGAAAAACTGTTTTTT
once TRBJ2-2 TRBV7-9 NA CASSPGRQGAGELFF TGTGCCAGCAGCCCGGGGAGGCAGGGAGCCGGGGAGCTGTTTTTT
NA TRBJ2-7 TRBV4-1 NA CASSQDPGWRREQYF TGCGCCAGCAGCCAAGACCCGGGGTGGAGGAGGGAGCAGTACTTC
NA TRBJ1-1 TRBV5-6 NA CASSYGGAFRGDMNTEAFF TGTGCCAGCAGCTACGGTGGGGCCTTCAGGGGCGACATGAACACTGAAGCTTTCTTT
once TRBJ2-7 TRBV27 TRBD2 CATQGGSYEQYF TGTGCCACTCAGGGAGGGTCCTACGAGCAGTACTTC
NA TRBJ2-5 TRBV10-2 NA CASSSSPRLGTQYF TGCGCCAGCAGTTCCTCCCCTCGGTTGGGGACCCAGTACTTC
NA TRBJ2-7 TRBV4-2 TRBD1 CASSPGTGISSYEQYF TGTGCCAGCAGCCCCGGGACAGGGATTTCCTCCTACGAGCAGTACTTC
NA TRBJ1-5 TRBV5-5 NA CASSLGVREPQHF TGTGCCAGCAGCTTGGGTGTCCGGGAGCCCCAGCATTTT
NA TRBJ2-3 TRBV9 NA CASSVEARRLTDTQYF TGTGCCAGCAGCGTAGAAGCCCGGAGGTTAACGGATACGCAGTATTTT
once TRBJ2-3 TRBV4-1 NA CASSPLPGATTDTQYF TGCGCCAGCAGCCCCCTACCGGGGGCGACAACAGATACGCAGTATTTT
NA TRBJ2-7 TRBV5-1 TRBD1 CASSGETGNEQYF TGCGCCAGCAGCGGAGAGACAGGGAATGAGCAGTACTTC
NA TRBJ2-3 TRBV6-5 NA CASSYGHSGRTDTQYF TGTGCCAGCAGTTACGGTCACAGTGGCCGCACAGATACGCAGTATTTT
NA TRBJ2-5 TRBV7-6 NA CASSLAGGTTETQYF TGTGCCAGCAGCTTAGCAGGGGGTACCACAGAGACCCAGTACTTC
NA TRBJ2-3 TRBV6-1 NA CASSETPGDTDTQYF TGTGCCAGCAGTGAGACCCCAGGGGACACAGATACGCAGTATTTT
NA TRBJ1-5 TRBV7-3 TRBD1 CASSPRQGGQPQHF TGTGCCAGCAGCCCGCGACAGGGTGGACAGCCCCAGCATTTT
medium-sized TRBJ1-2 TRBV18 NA CASSSGLPDWYGYTF TGTGCCAGCTCATCGGGACTGCCGGATTGGTATGGCTACACCTTC
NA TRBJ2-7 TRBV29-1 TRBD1 CSVEDRGLEQYF TGCAGCGTTGAGGACAGGGGGCTCGAGCAGTACTTC
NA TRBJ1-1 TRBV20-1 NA CRVPGQNEAFF TGCAGGGTCCCTGGACAGAATGAAGCTTTCTTT
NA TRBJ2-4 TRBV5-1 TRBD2 CASSLGAGEVKNIQYF TGCGCCAGCAGCTTGGGTGCGGGAGAGGTCAAAAACATTCAGTACTTC
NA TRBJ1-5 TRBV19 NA CASSIGSYSNQPQHF TGTGCCAGTAGTATAGGCAGTTATAGCAATCAGCCCCAGCATTTT
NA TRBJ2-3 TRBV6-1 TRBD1 CASSARNRGATDTQYF TGTGCCAGCAGTGCAAGAAACAGGGGAGCCACAGATACGCAGTATTTT
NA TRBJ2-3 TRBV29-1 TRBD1 CSVGVTGQSTDTQYF TGCAGCGTTGGGGTGACAGGGCAGAGCACAGATACGCAGTATTTT
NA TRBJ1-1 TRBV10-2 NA CASSNPAYTEAFF TGCGCCAGCAGTAACCCGGCCTACACTGAAGCTTTCTTT
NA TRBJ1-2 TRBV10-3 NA CAISETGNYGYTF TGTGCCATCAGTGAGACTGGAAACTATGGCTACACCTTC
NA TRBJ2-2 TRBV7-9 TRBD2 CASSLALAVNTGELFF TGTGCCAGCAGCTTAGCTCTAGCGGTCAACACCGGGGAGCTGTTTTTT
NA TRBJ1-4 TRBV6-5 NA CASSPLGGDEKLFF TGTGCCAGCAGTCCCTTAGGAGGAGATGAAAAACTGTTTTTT
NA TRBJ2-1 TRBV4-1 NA CASSPQASSSSYNEQFF TGCGCCAGCAGCCCGCAGGCCTCTTCAAGCTCCTACAATGAGCAGTTCTTC
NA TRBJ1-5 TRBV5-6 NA CASSLRVLADQPQHF TGTGCCAGCAGCTTGCGGGTATTGGCAGATCAGCCCCAGCATTTT
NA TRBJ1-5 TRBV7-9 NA CASSLDREGKPQHF TGTGCCAGCAGCTTAGACAGGGAAGGGAAGCCCCAGCATTTT
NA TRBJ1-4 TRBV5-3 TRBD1 CARSWGDRVRNEKLFF TGTGCCAGAAGCTGGGGGGACAGGGTACGTAATGAAAAACTGTTTTTT
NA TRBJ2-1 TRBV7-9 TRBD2 CASRPLAGGVGDEQFF TGTGCCAGCAGACCTCTAGCGGGAGGGGTCGGCGATGAGCAGTTCTTC
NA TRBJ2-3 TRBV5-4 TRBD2 CASSPGGAGGADTQYF TGTGCCAGCAGCCCAGGGGGGGCGGGAGGGGCAGATACGCAGTATTTT
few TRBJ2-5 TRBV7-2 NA CASTPAGRATQYF TGTGCCAGCACCCCGGCGGGTCGGGCGACCCAGTACTTC
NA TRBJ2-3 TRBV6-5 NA CASSYSYRAYTQYF TGTGCCAGCAGTTACTCGTATCGAGCTTATACGCAGTATTTT
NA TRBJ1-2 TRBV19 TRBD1 CASTQGGGDGYTF TGTGCCAGTACCCAGGGGGGTGGAGATGGCTACACCTTC
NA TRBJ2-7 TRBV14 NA CATGATSYEQYF TGTGCCACAGGGGCGACCTCCTACGAGCAGTACTTC
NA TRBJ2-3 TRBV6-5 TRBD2 CASSYGLAGTDTQYF TGTGCCAGCAGTTACGGACTAGCGGGCACAGATACGCAGTATTTT
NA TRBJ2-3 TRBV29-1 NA CSVVWERADTQYF TGCAGCGTTGTGTGGGAGCGGGCAGATACGCAGTATTTT
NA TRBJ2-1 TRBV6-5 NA CASSYAPGHFYNEQFF TGTGCCAGCAGTTACGCCCCGGGACACTTCTACAATGAGCAGTTCTTC
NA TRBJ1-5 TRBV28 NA CASSPDNQPQHF TGTGCCAGCAGTCCCGACAATCAGCCCCAGCATTTT
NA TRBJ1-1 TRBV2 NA CASSAQPSAFF TGTGCCAGCAGTGCCCAGCCTTCAGCTTTCTTT
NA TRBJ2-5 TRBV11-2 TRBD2 CASSQQTDSGRETQYF TGTGCCAGCAGCCAACAAACCGATAGCGGGAGGGAGACCCAGTACTTC
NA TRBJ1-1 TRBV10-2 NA CASREGVLNTEAFF TGCGCCAGCAGGGAGGGGGTTTTGAACACTGAAGCTTTCTTT